This TCR beta chain was found in a study of CD8 T cells in ankylosing spondylitis. Points from the study as a whole: Reports of some motif variants in reactive arthritis synovial fluid and blood predate this one. Those disease-linked clones were CD8+; they were also relatively rare in peripheral blood. There was reportedly significant enrichment of clones that were disease-linked in matched ankylosing spondylitis synovial fluid. There was a TCR beta motif, made of 7 to 9 highly homologous variants, that appeared characteristic of ankylosing spondylitis blood.

A note on this clonotype: Antigen specificity is unknown.

Preparation of TCR beta libraries was done by quantitative 5'-RACE with molecular barcodes. TCRdb independently ran MiXCR on the 5' RACE reads; one entry per CDR3 protein. Of about 700,000 distinct CDR3 sequences listed, 19% were seen once; the top ten hold under 20%. Germline CDR1 and CDR2: SGDLS and YYNGEE. V lost 0 bases to trimming and J lost 8 bases, with 11 bases between them. This CDR3 contains 13 residues. V is TRBV9 and J is TRBJ1-1; no clear D. Sequences were obtained from blood, either unsorted or a sorted T cell fraction (not recorded which). This TCR came from a male donor with ankylosing spondylitis. Here the CDR3 reads CASSVVSEGEAFF. The CDR3 region has the DNA TGTGCCAGCAGCGTAGTCTCAGAAGGGGAAGCTTTCTTT. Based on the CDR3 plus reference TRBV9 and TRBJ1-1, the full variable domain is DSGVTQTPKHLITATGQRVTLRCSPRSGDLSVYWYQQSLDQGLQFLIQYYNGEERAKGNILERFSAQQFPDLHSELNLSSLELGDSALYFCASSVVSEGEAFFGQGTRLTVV.